The 23 T cell receptor beta chains given below trace back to one sample, sequenced in a study of CD8 T cells in ankylosing spondylitis. Using its own MiXCR run on the 5' RACE reads, TCRdb lists one record per CDR3 protein. The data contain hundreds of thousands of distinct CDR3 sequences, 25% to 30% of them seen just once; the ten biggest clones take up about 1%. Their antigens are not known. Whole-study results and caveats: Ankylosing spondylitis blood seemed to carry a telltale TCR beta motif made of seven or eight highly homologous variants.

Sequenced: blood, either unsorted or a sorted T cell fraction (not recorded which). Source of these receptors: a male donor with ankylosing spondylitis.

The chain links TRBV29-1 to TRBJ1-5, with unresolved D. Trimming took 2 bases from V and 0 from J, leaving 5 bases between them. The CDR3 spans 13 residues. Per the germline V gene, CDR1 is SQVTM and CDR2 is ANQGSEA. CDR3: CSVEYDSNQPQHF. The CDR3 region has the DNA TGCAGCGTTGAATACGATAGCAATCAGCCCCAGCATTTT.

The chain recombines TRBV6-5 with TRBJ2-4; 10 bases fit TRBD2. V shed 0 bases and J 6 bases; nucleotides not matched to a gene: 11. Germline V gene lookup returns CDR1 MNHEY and CDR2 SVGAGI. The CDR3 runs to 18 residues. The CDR3: CASSYSRASGRAANIQYF. The CDR3, as DNA: TGTGCCAGCAGTTACTCGAGAGCGAGCGGGAGGGCCGCAAACATTCAGTACTTC.

The chain links TRBV15 to TRBJ2-7; maybe TRBD1 (5 bases). CDR3 size: 13 residues. The ends were cut back, 1 base at V and 3 bases at J, with 7 bases in the middle. CDR1 and CDR2 (germline): LNHNV, YYDKDF (reference sequence). CDR3 bases: TGTGCCACCAGCAGAGGCAGGGTCTACGAGCAGTACTTC. It translates to CATSRGRVYEQYF.

This rearrangement joins TRBV24-1 to TRBJ2-3; no reliable D call. Trimming took 4 bases from V and 4 from J, leaving 11 bases between them. CDR1 and CDR2 (germline): KGHDR, SFDVKD. The CDR3 totals 14 residues. Written as DNA, the CDR3 is TGTGCCACCAGTGACCCCGGAGTGTCAGATACGCAGTATTTT. Amino acids: CATSDPGVSDTQYF.

This clonotype was seen a few times. The rearrangement uses TRBV7-8 and TRBJ1-2; D call uncertain. Germline V gene sequence: CDR1 SGHVS, CDR2 FQNEAQ. This CDR3 region has 13 residues. The V end was cut by 3 bases, the J end by 4 bases, with 9 bases between. Here the CDR3 DNA reads TGTGCCAGCAGCTTTGAAGGACTCTATGGCTACACCTTC. Residues: CASSFEGLYGYTF.

This clonotype was seen only a few times. The chain has TRBV7-2 and TRBJ2-1, with 7 bases lining up with TRBD2. Trimming took 7 bases from V and 2 from J; bases not matched to a gene: 8. Germline V gene lookup returns CDR1 SGHTA and CDR2 FQGNSA. The CDR3 has 15 residues. The CDR3 is CASTLGAGPYNEQFF. The CDR3 DNA follows: TGTGCCAGCACTTTGGGAGCGGGACCCTACAATGAGCAGTTCTTC.

V usage is TRBV25-1 and J usage is TRBJ2-3, with 9 bases fitting TRBD1. The CDR3 is 18 residues long. The V and J ends lost 5 bases and 1 base, in that order; junction bases with no gene match: 13. The germline V gene encodes CDR1 MGHDK and CDR2 SYGVNS. The CDR3 loop reads CASSPPGQGRWGTDTQYF. The CDR3 nucleotides are TGTGCCAGCAGTCCTCCGGGACAGGGCAGGTGGGGCACAGATACGCAGTATTTT.

The V call is TRBV29-1, the J call TRBJ2-3, with D tentatively TRBD1 (5 bases). The germline V and J ends were trimmed by 3 bases and 1 base, with 8 bases remaining between them. The CDR3 sequence is 13 residues long. Germline CDR1 SQVTM, CDR2 ANQGSEA. The CDR3 region has the DNA TGCAGCGTTGAGAAAGGGGGCACAGATACGCAGTATTTT. Translated, it gives CSVEKGGTDTQYF.

The chain combines TRBV9 with TRBJ2-5; the match to TRBD2 covers 8 bases. V lost 0 bases to trimming and J lost 0 bases; unmatched junction nucleotides: 4. The CDR3 is 16 amino acids. Germline V CDR1 and CDR2: SGDLS, YYNGEE. This chain's CDR3 is CASSVAAGGNQETQYF. The CDR3 DNA follows: TGTGCCAGCAGCGTAGCGGCGGGAGGAAACCAAGAGACCCAGTACTTC. Supplemented by reference TRBV9 and TRBJ2-5, the full variable domain reads DSGVTQTPKHLITATGQRVTLRCSPRSGDLSVYWYQQSLDQGLQFLIQYYNGEERAKGNILERFSAQQFPDLHSELNLSSLELGDSALYFCASSVAAGGNQETQYFGPGTRLLVL.

This clonotype was seen only a few times. This chain links TRBV20-1 with TRBJ2-7; D is possibly TRBD1 or TRBD2 (5 bases each). CDR3 length equals 17 residues. The V gene's germline CDR1 is DFQATT and CDR2 SNEGSKA (reference sequence). Trimming took 3 bases from V and 3 from J, leaving 24 bases between them. CDR3 sequence (DNA): TGCAGTGCTAGCGATGGGACCCCTCTCTCTGTGTTCTACGAGCAGTACTTC. Protein product: CSASDGTPLSVFYEQYF.

This chain uses TRBV24-1 with TRBJ2-7; unclear D gene. The germline V and J ends were trimmed by 3 bases and 7 bases, with 9 bases remaining between them. This CDR3 contains 12 residues. Germline-derived CDR1 and CDR2 are KGHDR and SFDVKD. CDR3 in DNA: TGTGCCACCAGTGATCAGGACCGAGAGCAGTACTTC. Protein product: CATSDQDREQYF.

This chain uses TRBV6-1 with TRBJ2-1; 9 bases are shared with TRBD2. Germline CDR1 reads MNHNS; CDR2 reads SASEGT. V lost 4 bases to trimming and J lost 0 bases; unmatched junction nucleotides: 4. This CDR3 spans 16 amino acids. This chain's CDR3 is CASSGLAAYSYNEQFF. The DNA for the CDR3 is TGTGCCAGCAGTGGACTAGCGGCCTACTCCTACAATGAGCAGTTCTTC.

J is TRBJ1-1 and V is TRBV2; D not certain. CDR3 length: 13 residues. Germline-derived CDR1 and CDR2 are SNHLY and FYNNEI. Trimming took 10 bases from V and 0 from J, leaving 12 bases between them. The CDR3 protein is CATKGEMNTEAFF. As DNA, the CDR3 is TGTGCCACCAAGGGCGAGATGAACACTGAAGCTTTCTTT.

V usage is TRBV5-1 and J usage is TRBJ1-3, with D unresolved. The CDR3 runs to 14 residues. Per the germline V gene, CDR1 is SGHRS and CDR2 is YFSETQ. V shed 4 bases and J shed 6 bases, with 14 bases lying between them. CDR3 amino acids: CASSGESVSNTIYF. The CDR3 DNA sequence: TGCGCCAGCAGCGGAGAGAGCGTCTCAAACACCATATATTTT.

The gene calls are TRBV5-1 and TRBJ1-1; D is undetermined. The CDR3 contains 14 residues. Trimming removed 4 bases at V and 1 base at J, with 11 bases between. Per germline, CDR1 SGHRS and CDR2 YFSETQ. The CDR3 coding sequence is TGCGCCAGCAGCCCGAGGGAAGAGAACACTGAAGCTTTCTTT. Protein product: CASSPREENTEAFF.

The chain joins TRBV27 to TRBJ2-7; D is perhaps TRBD1 (6 bases). CDR3 length equals 14 residues. The ends were cut back, 9 bases at V and 0 bases at J, with 15 bases in the middle. Germline loops: CDR1 MNHEY, CDR2 SMNVEV (reference sequence). As DNA, the CDR3 is TGTGCCAGGCGCCGGGACACCAGCTCCTACGAGCAGTACGTC. This gives the protein CARRRDTSSYEQYV.

The chain has TRBV25-1 and TRBJ1-1; 10 nucleotides match TRBD1. V dropped 4 bases and J dropped 5; count of bases not matched to a gene: 7. CDR1 is MGHDK and CDR2 is SYGVNS in the germline V gene. The CDR3 extends over 15 amino acids. Here the CDR3 reads CASSGPGTGDTEAFF. The CDR3 DNA reads TGTGCCAGCAGTGGCCCCGGGACAGGGGATACTGAAGCTTTCTTT. Combining the CDR3 with reference TRBV25-1 and TRBJ1-1 gives the whole variable domain EADIYQTPRYLVIGTGKKITLECSQTMGHDKMYWYQQDPGMELHLIHYSYGVNSTEKGDLSSESTVSRIRTEHFPLTLESARPSHTSQYLCASSGPGTGDTEAFFGQGTRLTVV.

This chain joins TRBV11-3 and TRBJ1-1, with 9 bases fitting TRBD1. The CDR3 length is 16 residues. J lost 6 bases, V lost 2 bases, and 10 bases had no gene match. Germline CDR1 reads SGHNT; CDR2 reads YENEEA. The CDR3 DNA reads TGTGCCAGCAGCTTACCCGGGGACAGGGTAAGCGCTGAAGCTTTCTTT. This encodes CASSLPGDRVSAEAFF.

This chain links TRBV20-1 with TRBJ2-5; 11 nucleotides align to TRBD2. This CDR3 contains 14 residues. Germline V gene lookup returns CDR1 DFQATT and CDR2 SNEGSKA (reference sequence). Trimming at V came to 5 bases and at J to 5 bases, leaving 7 bases not matched to a gene. For the CDR3, the DNA is TGCAGTGCTTCACTAGCGGGAGTAGGGGAGACCCAGTACTTC. Translation gives CSASLAGVGETQYF.

The gene calls are TRBV5-6 and TRBJ2-2; 14 positions agree with TRBD2. The CDR3 runs 16 residues. V gave up 3 bases and J gave up 6 bases; unmatched junction bases: 4. In germline, CDR1 is SGHDT, CDR2 YYEEEE. The CDR3 nucleotides are TGTGCCAGCAGCTCCCGGGGACTAGCGGGAGCCGGGGAGCTGTTTTTT. Protein: CASSSRGLAGAGELFF.

This clonotype was seen more than once but under ten times. The rearrangement uses TRBV4-2 and TRBJ1-3, with 10 positions matching TRBD1. Germline CDR1 and CDR2: LGHNA and YNFKEQ. Trimming cost V 4 bases and J 4 bases; bases outside gene matches: 10. The CDR3 totals 17 residues. The CDR3: CASSLDRGLSYGNTIYF. CDR3 nucleotide sequence: TGTGCCAGCAGCCTAGACAGGGGGCTCTCGTACGGAAACACCATATATTTT.

The chain links TRBV7-2 to TRBJ2-5; 11 positions match TRBD2. Germline V gene lookup returns CDR1 SGHTA and CDR2 FQGNSA. This CDR3 has 16 residues. V dropped 5 bases and J dropped 2; count of bases not matched to a gene: 7. The CDR3 DNA reads TGTGCCAGCAGCCCCCCAGTAGCGGGAGGGCAAGAGACCCAGTACTTC. It codes for CASSPPVAGGQETQYF. The full variable domain, with the rest looked up from reference TRBV7-2 and TRBJ2-5, is GAGVSQSPSNKVTEKGKDVELRCDPISGHTALYWYRQSLGQGLEFLIYFQGNSAPDKSGLPSDRFSAERTGGSVSTLTIQRTQQEDSAVYLCASSPPVAGGQETQYFGPGTRLLVL.

This clonotype was observed a handful of times. This chain uses TRBV30 with TRBJ1-5; TRBD1 aligns across 7 bases. V lost 3 bases and J lost 2; bases outside the gene matches: 7. Looked up from germline, CDR1 is GTSNPN and CDR2 is SVGIG (reference sequence). The CDR3 runs to 15 residues. CDR3 residues: CAWSFGTDGNQPQHF. Here the CDR3 DNA reads TGTGCCTGGAGCTTCGGGACAGACGGCAATCAGCCCCAGCATTTT.